This T cell receptor beta chain is from a study of cytomegalovirus exposure and HLA in healthy donors. Study-wide background: Findings of an earlier analysis included under 140 million unique TCR beta sequences from about 180 million T cells. Notes on the study in general: Previously analyzed data showed that most TCR beta V segments were productive at a frequency of about 87% or about 30%. With DRB1 most and HLA-C fewest, TCR association rates differed between HLA loci in a later analysis. Sequencing artifact likely explains a cluster of highly shared sequence variants.

The ends lost 0 bases at V and 7 bases at J; junction bases unmatched: 4. The CDR3 is 13 amino acids. CDR1 is SQVTM and CDR2 is ANQGSEA in the germline V gene. PCR used 60 Vbeta primers and 13 Jbeta primers. Using immunoSEQ multiplex PCR, the repertoire was profiled, and TCRdb retains in-frame clones only, with some absent. Here the sample spans roughly 250,000 clones, roughly 81% being singletons. This clone was counted a few times. What it recognizes is unknown. The receptor was isolated from a woman aged 40-49 years in good health and CMV-seropositive. Sequences were obtained from PBMCs. The chain combines TRBV29-1 with TRBJ2-7, with 9 bases fitting TRBD1. CDR3 region: CSVEDHRGREQYF. The CDR3 region has the DNA TGCAGCGTTGAAGATCACAGGGGGCGTGAGCAGTACTTC.